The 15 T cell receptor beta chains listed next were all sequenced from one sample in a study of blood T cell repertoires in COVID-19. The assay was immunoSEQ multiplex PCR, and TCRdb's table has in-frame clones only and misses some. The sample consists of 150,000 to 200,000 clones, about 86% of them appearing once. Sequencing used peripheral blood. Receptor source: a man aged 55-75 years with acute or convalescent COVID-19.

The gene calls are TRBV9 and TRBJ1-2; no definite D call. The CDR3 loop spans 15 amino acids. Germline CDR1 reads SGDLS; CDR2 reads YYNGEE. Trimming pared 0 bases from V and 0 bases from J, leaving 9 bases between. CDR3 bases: TGTGCCAGCAGCGTAGCGTCTCACACTAACTATGGCTACACCTTC. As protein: CASSVASHTNYGYTF.

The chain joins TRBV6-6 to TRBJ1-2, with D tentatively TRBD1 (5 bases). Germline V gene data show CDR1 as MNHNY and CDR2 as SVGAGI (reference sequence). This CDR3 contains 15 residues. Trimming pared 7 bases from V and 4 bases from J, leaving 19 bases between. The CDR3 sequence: CASILHRGGGYGYTF. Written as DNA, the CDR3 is TGTGCCAGCATCTTACACCGGGGGGGAGGCTATGGCTACACCTTC.

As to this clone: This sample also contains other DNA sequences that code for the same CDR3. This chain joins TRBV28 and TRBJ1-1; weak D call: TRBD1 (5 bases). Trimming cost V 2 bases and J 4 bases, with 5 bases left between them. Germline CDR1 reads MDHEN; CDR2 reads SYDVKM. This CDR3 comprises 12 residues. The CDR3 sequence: CASSLRGTEAFF. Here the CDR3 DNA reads TGTGCCAGCAGTTTAAGGGGCACTGAAGCTTTCTTT.

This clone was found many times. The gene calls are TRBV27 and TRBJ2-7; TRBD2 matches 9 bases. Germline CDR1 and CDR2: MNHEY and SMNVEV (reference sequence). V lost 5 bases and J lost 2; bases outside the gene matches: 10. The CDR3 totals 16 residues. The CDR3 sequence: CASSPKWTSATYEQYF. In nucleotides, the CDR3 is TGTGCCAGCAGTCCGAAGTGGACTAGCGCGACCTACGAGCAGTACTTC.

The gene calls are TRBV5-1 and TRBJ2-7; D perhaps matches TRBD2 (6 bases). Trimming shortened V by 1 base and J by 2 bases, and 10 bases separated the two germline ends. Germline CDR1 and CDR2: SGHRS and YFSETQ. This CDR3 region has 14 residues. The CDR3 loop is CASSLTSNTYEQYF. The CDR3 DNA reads TGCGCCAGCAGCTTGACTAGCAATACCTACGAGCAGTACTTC.

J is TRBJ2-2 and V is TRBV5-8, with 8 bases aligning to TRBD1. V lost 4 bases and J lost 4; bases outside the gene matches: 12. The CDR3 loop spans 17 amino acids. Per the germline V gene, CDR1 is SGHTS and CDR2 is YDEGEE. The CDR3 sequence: CASSAYQGARGTGELFF. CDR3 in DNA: TGTGCCAGCAGCGCCTACCAGGGGGCACGTGGCACCGGGGAGCTGTTTTTT.

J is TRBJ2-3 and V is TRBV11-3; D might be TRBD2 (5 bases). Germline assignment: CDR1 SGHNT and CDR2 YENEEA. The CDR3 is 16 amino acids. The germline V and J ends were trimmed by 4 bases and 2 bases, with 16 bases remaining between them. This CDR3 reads CASSSLRERHTDTQYF. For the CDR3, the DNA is TGTGCCAGCAGCTCCCTTAGGGAGAGGCACACAGATACGCAGTATTTT.

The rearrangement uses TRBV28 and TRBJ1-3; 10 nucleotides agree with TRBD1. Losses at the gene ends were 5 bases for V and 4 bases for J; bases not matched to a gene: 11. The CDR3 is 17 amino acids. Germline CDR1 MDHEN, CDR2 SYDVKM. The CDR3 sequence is CASSLSGTGVPGNTIYF. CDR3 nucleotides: TGTGCCAGCAGTCTATCCGGGACAGGGGTGCCCGGAAACACCATATATTTT.

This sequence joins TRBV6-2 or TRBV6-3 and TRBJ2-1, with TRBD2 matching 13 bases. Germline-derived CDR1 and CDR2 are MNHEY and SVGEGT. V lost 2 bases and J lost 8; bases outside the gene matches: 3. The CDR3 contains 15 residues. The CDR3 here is CASSYGLAGAHEQFF. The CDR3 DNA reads TGTGCCAGCAGTTACGGACTAGCGGGAGCGCATGAGCAGTTCTTC.

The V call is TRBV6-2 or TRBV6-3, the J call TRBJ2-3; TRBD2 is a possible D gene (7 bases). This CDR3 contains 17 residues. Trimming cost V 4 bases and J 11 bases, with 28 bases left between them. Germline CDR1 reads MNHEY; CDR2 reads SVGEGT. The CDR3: CASSWSPGAAGAPLQYF. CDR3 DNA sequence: TGTGCCAGCAGTTGGTCCCCAGGGGCGGCGGGGGCCCCTTTGCAGTATTTT.

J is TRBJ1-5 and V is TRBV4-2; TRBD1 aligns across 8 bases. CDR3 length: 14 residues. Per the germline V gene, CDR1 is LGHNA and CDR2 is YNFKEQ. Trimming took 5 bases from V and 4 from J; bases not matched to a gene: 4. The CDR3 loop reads CASSLQGGNQPQHF. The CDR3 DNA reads TGTGCCAGCAGCTTACAGGGGGGGAATCAGCCCCAGCATTTT.

Here the CDR3 reads CASRRQPSYEQYF. The CDR3 coding sequence is TGTGCCAGCAGACGACAGCCCTCCTACGAGCAGTACTTC. This chain connects TRBV27 to TRBJ2-7; the D gene is possibly TRBD1 (5 bases). There are 13 residues in the CDR3. The V end was cut by 6 bases, the J end by 0 bases, with 9 bases between. The germline V gene has CDR1 MNHEY and CDR2 SMNVEV (reference sequence).

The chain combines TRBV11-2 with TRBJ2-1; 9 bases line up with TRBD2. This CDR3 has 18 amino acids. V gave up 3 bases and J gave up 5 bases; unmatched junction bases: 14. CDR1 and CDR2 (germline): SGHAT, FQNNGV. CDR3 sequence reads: CASSFSHRGGRGNNEQFF. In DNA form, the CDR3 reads TGTGCCAGCAGCTTCTCCCACCGGGGCGGGAGGGGCAACAATGAGCAGTTCTTC.

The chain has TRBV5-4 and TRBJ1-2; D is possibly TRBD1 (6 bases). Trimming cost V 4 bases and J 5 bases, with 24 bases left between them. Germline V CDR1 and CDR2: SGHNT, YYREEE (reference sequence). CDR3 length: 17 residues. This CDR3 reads CASSPWGGAGSHYGYTF. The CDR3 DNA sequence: TGTGCCAGCAGCCCGTGGGGGGGGGCAGGGTCACATTATGGCTACACCTTC.

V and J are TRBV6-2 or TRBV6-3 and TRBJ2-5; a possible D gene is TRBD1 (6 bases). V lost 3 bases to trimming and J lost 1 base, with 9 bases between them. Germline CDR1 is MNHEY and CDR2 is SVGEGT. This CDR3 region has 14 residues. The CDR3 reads CASSYNRVQETQYF. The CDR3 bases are TGTGCCAGCAGTTATAACAGGGTCCAAGAGACCCAGTACTTC.